The 19 T cell receptor beta chains given below trace back to one sample, sequenced in a study of blood T cell repertoires in COVID-19. Sequencing was performed with immunoSEQ multiplex PCR; in TCRdb, only in-frame clones are kept and a portion is missing. The repertoire has about 130,000 clones, almost 70% of them found once; the top ten carry under 2.5%. The sequenced material came from peripheral blood. These receptors all stem from a woman in her seventies with acute or convalescent COVID-19.

The chain has TRBV6-5 and TRBJ1-1, with D perhaps TRBD1 (6 bases). Germline V gene lookup returns CDR1 MNHEY and CDR2 SVGAGI. The CDR3 sequence is 13 residues long. V was trimmed by 5 bases and J by 2 bases, leaving 9 bases between them. CDR3 coding DNA: TGTGCCAGCAGTATAGGGGGAAACACTGAAGCTTTCTTT. This codes for CASSIGGNTEAFF.

This chain joins TRBV5-1 and TRBJ1-6; D is possibly TRBD1 (5 bases). Trimming took 2 bases from V and 5 from J, leaving 11 bases between them. This CDR3 is built from 15 residues. Germline V gene sequence: CDR1 SGHRS, CDR2 YFSETQ. The CDR3 is CASSFRTGDNSPLHF. The CDR3 DNA follows: TGCGCCAGCAGCTTTAGAACAGGAGATAATTCACCCCTCCACTTT.

CDR3 region: CASRTDFGGETQYF. In DNA, the CDR3 is TGTGCCAGCAGGACAGACTTTGGAGGGGAGACCCAGTACTTC. The gene calls are TRBV6-6 and TRBJ2-5, with D possibly TRBD2 on 6 matching bases. Looked up from germline, CDR1 is MNHNY and CDR2 is SVGAGI (reference sequence). The CDR3 spans 14 residues. V lost 6 bases, J lost 5 bases, and 16 bases lay in between.

This clone was found a few times. The V and J genes are TRBV6-5 and TRBJ2-7, with D possibly being TRBD1 (6 bases). The CDR3 extends over 13 amino acids. V was trimmed by 8 bases and J by 7 bases, leaving 18 bases between them. Looked up from germline, CDR1 is MNHEY and CDR2 is SVGAGI. The CDR3 DNA is TGTGCCAGCGGTACCGGCATGGGGGCGGAGCAGTACTTC. As protein: CASGTGMGAEQYF.

This clone was counted a single time. This chain uses TRBV21-1 with TRBJ2-5; the table names TRBD2, a call not compared with the DNA. TRBV21-1 is described as a pseudogene. The length of the CDR3 is 19 residues. CDR3 coding DNA: TGTGCCAGCAGCAAAGCGGAGTGGAGGCACTTACAATCTGGAGAGACCCAGTACTTC. This sequence encodes CASSKAEWRHLQSGETQYF.

This clone has a handful of counts. The V and J genes are TRBV5-1 and TRBJ1-3; D is ambiguous. The germline V gene has CDR1 SGHRS and CDR2 YFSETQ. The germline V and J ends were trimmed by 9 bases and 3 bases, with 13 bases remaining between them. The CDR3 covers 13 residues. The CDR3 DNA follows: TGCGCCACCCACGAGGAGGGTGGAAACACCATATATTTT. Encoded protein: CATHEEGGNTIYF.

This chain links TRBV6-2 or TRBV6-3 with TRBJ2-7; D not certain. The germline gives CDR1 MNHEY, CDR2 SVGEGT. Trimming pared 0 bases from V and 6 bases from J, leaving 12 bases between. The CDR3 runs to 14 residues. In nucleotides, the CDR3 is TGTGCCAGCAGTTACTCGTGGCTCCCCTCCGAGCAGTACTTC. Amino acid sequence: CASSYSWLPSEQYF.

This clone has only one observation. The rearrangement links TRBV5-5 to TRBJ2-1; 8 bases fit TRBD2. J was trimmed by 9 bases and V by 0 bases; bases with no gene match: 11. This CDR3 has 16 amino acids. From germline, CDR1 is SGHKS and CDR2 YYEKEE (reference sequence). This chain's CDR3 is CASSLAGTRVLGEQFF. CDR3 sequence (DNA): TGTGCCAGCAGCTTGGCAGGGACTAGGGTTCTCGGTGAGCAGTTCTTC.

The chain carries TRBV30 and TRBJ2-2, with D possibly TRBD2 on 5 matching bases. The CDR3 runs to 13 residues. Germline CDR1 GTSNPN, CDR2 SVGIG (reference sequence). The V gene lost 1 base and the J gene lost 6 bases, with 9 bases spanning the gap. CDR3 amino acids: CAWSARGSGELFF. The CDR3 bases are TGTGCCTGGAGTGCCCGGGGTTCCGGGGAGCTGTTTTTT.

The chain links TRBV15 to TRBJ2-1; unclear D gene. Germline loops: CDR1 LNHNV, CDR2 YYDKDF (reference sequence). This CDR3 spans 15 amino acids. Trimming stripped 0 bases from V and 5 bases from J, with 11 bases between. The CDR3 nucleotides are TGTGCCACCAGCAGAGATAGTAGCATAAACAATGAGCAGTTCTTC. Its translation is CATSRDSSINNEQFF. Full variable domain (rest looked up from reference TRBV15 and TRBJ2-1): DAMVIQNPRYQVTQFGKPVTLSCSQTLNHNVMYWYQQKSSQAPKLLFHYYDKDFNNEADTPDNFQSRRPNTSFCFLDIRSPGLGDTAMYLCATSRDSSINNEQFFGPGTRLTVL.

This chain connects TRBV27 to TRBJ2-2; the match to TRBD1 covers 10 bases. Germline CDR1 is MNHEY and CDR2 is SMNVEV (reference sequence). The CDR3 length is 17 residues. The ends lost 3 bases at V and 6 bases at J; junction bases unmatched: 10. In DNA form, the CDR3 reads TGTGCCAGCAGTTTCCGGGACAGGGGTTTTCGGCCCGGGGAGCTGTTTTTT. Its protein product is CASSFRDRGFRPGELFF.

CDR3: CASSRTSGGVNEQFF. The CDR3 nucleotides read TGCGCCAGCAGTCGGACTAGCGGGGGTGTCAATGAGCAGTTCTTC. V and J are TRBV10-2 and TRBJ2-1; 13 bases align to TRBD2. The CDR3 contains 15 residues. V lost 5 bases, J lost 6 bases, and 4 bases stayed unmatched. Germline V gene data show CDR1 as WSHSY and CDR2 as SAAADI.

This clone was seen just once. The chain joins TRBV21-1 to TRBJ1-5; no check of the table's D call, TRBD1, against the DNA was made. TRBV21-1 is listed as a pseudogene. CDR3 length: 14 residues. CDR3 nucleotide sequence: TGTGCCAGCAGCAGCAGGGTTGGCAATCAGCCCCAGCATTTT. Translating gives CASSSRVGNQPQHF.

The chain links TRBV10-3 to TRBJ1-1, with 7 bases identical to TRBD1. The CDR3 loop spans 13 amino acids. CDR1 and CDR2 from the germline V gene are ENHRY and SYGVKD. Germline trimming cut 6 bases from V and 0 bases from J; bases unmatched to any gene: 1. CDR3: CAIRTGLNTEAFF. For the CDR3, the DNA is TGTGCCATCAGGACAGGGTTGAACACTGAAGCTTTCTTT.

This clone was found a few times. The chain joins TRBV7-6 to TRBJ2-1; the D gene is possibly TRBD2 (5 bases). Per germline, CDR1 SGHVS and CDR2 FNYEAQ. Trimming shortened V by 1 base and J by 0 bases, and 13 bases separated the two germline ends. CDR3 length: 17 amino acids. CDR3: CASSLDPSGSSYNEQFF. CDR3 DNA sequence: TGTGCCAGCAGCTTAGATCCCAGCGGAAGCTCCTACAATGAGCAGTTCTTC.

The chain has TRBV7-8 and TRBJ1-6; 7 nucleotides agree with TRBD1. The junction had 5 bases not matched to a gene; V was cut back by 3 bases and J by 0 bases. Per the germline V gene, CDR1 is SGHVS and CDR2 is FQNEAQ. The CDR3 runs to 17 residues. CDR3 DNA: TGTGCCAGCAGCTTGGGGACAGACAGCTCCTATAATTCACCCCTCCACTTT. Protein: CASSLGTDSSYNSPLHF.

Comment on this clone: Possible read error: a much larger clone is one base away. The rearrangement links TRBV2 to TRBJ2-5; 8 positions match TRBD1. Germline V gene sequence: CDR1 SNHLY, CDR2 FYNNEI. V dropped 6 bases and J dropped 1; count of bases not matched to a gene: 1. The CDR3 totals 13 residues. The CDR3 DNA follows: TGTGCCAGCAGCGGGACAGGCCAAGAGACCCAGTACTTC. Translated, it gives CASSGTGQETQYF.

The chain combines TRBV4-3 with TRBJ1-3; D perhaps matches TRBD1 (6 bases). The CDR3 has 16 amino acids. The germline gives CDR1 LGHNA, CDR2 YSLEER. V was pared by 0 bases and J by 2 bases, with 11 bases between. The CDR3 bases are TGCGCCAGCAGCCAAGATGCGGCAGGGGCTGGAAACACCATATATTTT. Translation gives CASSQDAAGAGNTIYF.

The V gene is TRBV7-6, the J gene TRBJ1-3; no reliable D call. The ends were cut back, 5 bases at V and 4 bases at J, with 12 bases in the middle. Germline loops: CDR1 SGHVS, CDR2 FNYEAQ. The CDR3 runs to 14 residues. The CDR3 is CASSDRTGGNTIYF. CDR3 DNA: TGTGCCAGCAGCGACCGGACGGGGGGAAACACCATATATTTT.